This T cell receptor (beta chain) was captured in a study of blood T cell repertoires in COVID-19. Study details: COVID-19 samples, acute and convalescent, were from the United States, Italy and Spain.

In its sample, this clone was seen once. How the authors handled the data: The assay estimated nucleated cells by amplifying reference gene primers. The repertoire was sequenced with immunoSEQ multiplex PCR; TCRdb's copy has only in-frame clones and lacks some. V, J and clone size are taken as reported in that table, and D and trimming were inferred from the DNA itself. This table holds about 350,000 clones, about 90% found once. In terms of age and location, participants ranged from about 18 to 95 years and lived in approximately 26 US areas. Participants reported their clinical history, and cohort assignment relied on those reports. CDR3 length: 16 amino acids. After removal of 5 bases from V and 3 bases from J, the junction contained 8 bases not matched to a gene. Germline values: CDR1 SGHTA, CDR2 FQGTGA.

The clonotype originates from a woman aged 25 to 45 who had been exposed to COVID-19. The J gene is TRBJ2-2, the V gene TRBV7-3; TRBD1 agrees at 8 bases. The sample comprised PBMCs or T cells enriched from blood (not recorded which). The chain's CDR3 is CASSPRQGLYTGELFF. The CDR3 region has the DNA TGTGCCAGCAGCCCCCGACAGGGGCTATACACCGGGGAGCTGTTTTTT.